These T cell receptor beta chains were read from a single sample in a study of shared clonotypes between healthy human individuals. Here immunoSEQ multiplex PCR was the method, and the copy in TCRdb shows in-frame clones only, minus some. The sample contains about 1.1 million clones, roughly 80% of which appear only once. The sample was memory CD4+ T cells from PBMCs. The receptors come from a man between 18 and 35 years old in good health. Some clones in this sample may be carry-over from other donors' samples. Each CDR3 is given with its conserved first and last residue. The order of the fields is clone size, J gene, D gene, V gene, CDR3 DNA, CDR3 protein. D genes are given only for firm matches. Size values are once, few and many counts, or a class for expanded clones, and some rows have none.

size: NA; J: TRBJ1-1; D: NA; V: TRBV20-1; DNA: TGCAGTGCTAGAACTTCGGGGACTTTCTTT; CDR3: CSARTSGTFF
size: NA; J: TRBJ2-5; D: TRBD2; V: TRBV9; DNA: TGTGCCAGCAGCGTAGACCCCCTAGCGGGCGGTATGACCCAGTACTTC; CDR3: CASSVDPLAGGMTQYF
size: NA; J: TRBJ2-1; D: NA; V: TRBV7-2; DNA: TGTGCCAGCAGCTTAGGTTCTGCCGAGTTCAATGAGCAGTTCTTC; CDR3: CASSLGSAEFNEQFF
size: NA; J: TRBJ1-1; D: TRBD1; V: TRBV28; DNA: TGTGCCAGCAGCCGGACAGGGGGGGGGACTGAAGCTTTCTTT; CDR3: CASSRTGGGTEAFF
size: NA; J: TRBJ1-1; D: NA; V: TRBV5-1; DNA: TGCGCCAGCACTCCTACCGAGGGGGGAAGTGAAGCTTTCTTT; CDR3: CASTPTEGGSEAFF
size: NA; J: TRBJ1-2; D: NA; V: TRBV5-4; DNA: TGTGCCAGCCAACAGCGACAGCAGAACTATGGCTACACCTTC; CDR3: CASQQRQQNYGYTF
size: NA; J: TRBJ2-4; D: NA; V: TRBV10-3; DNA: TGTGCCATCAGTGAGGGACGACTAGCCAAAAACATTCAGTACTTC; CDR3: CAISEGRLAKNIQYF
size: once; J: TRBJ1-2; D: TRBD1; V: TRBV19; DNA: TGTGCCAGTAGTATACAGACAGGGAACTATGGCTACACCTTC; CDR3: CASSIQTGNYGYTF
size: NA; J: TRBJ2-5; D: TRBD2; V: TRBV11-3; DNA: TGTGCCAGCAGCACCTCTAGCGGGACGGAGACCCAGTACTTC; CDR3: CASSTSSGTETQYF
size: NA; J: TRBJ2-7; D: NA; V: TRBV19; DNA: TGTGCCAGTAGCGACAGCAACGAGCAGTACTTC; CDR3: CASSDSNEQYF
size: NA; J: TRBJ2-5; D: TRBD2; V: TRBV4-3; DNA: TGCGCCAGCAGCCAAGATTTCCGGGCCGGTTGGACTAGCGGGAGGGCTGAGACCCAGTACTTC; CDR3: CASSQDFRAGWTSGRAETQYF
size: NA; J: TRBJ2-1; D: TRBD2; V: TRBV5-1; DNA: TGCGCCAGCAGCCTCTTAGCGGGAGGATACAATGAGCAGTTCTTC; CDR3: CASSLLAGGYNEQFF
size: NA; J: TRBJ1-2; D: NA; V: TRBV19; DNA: TGTGCCAGTAGTATCGAGGGGCTCTATGGCTACACCTTC; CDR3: CASSIEGLYGYTF
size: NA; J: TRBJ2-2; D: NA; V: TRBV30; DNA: TGTGCCTGGAGAGGACAGCAGCGCACCGGGGAGCTGTTTTTT; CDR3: CAWRGQQRTGELFF
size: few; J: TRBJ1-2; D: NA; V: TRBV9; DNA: TGTGCCAGCAGCCGCGACCGACTGGGCTACACCTTC; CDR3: CASSRDRLGYTF
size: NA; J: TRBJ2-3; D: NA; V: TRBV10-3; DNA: TGTGCCATCAAGGGGGGCCCAGATACGCAGTATTTT; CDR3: CAIKGGPDTQYF
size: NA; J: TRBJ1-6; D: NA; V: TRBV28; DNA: TGTGCCAGCAGTTTGCCAGGATTTTATCATTCACCCCTCCACTTT; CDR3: CASSLPGFYHSPLHF
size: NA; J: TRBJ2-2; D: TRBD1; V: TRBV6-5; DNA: TGTGCCAGCAGGCCCGGGACAGGTTTCACCAGGGAGCTGTTTTTT; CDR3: CASRPGTGFTRELFF
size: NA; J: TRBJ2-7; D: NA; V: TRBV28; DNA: TGTGCCAGCAGTTCCCCCGGCAGCGCGACTTCCTACGAGCAGTACTTC; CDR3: CASSSPGSATSYEQYF
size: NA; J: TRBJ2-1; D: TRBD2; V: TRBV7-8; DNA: TGTGCCAGCAGCTCACGGACTAGCGGGAGGGAGCAGTTCTTC; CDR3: CASSSRTSGREQFF
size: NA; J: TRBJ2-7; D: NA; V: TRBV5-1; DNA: TGCGCCAGCAGCTTGAATCTGGTAAAGGAGCAGTACTTC; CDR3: CASSLNLVKEQYF
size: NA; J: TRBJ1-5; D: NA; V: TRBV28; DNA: TGTGCCAGCAACACGGCGGGGCAGCCCCAGCATTTT; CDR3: CASNTAGQPQHF
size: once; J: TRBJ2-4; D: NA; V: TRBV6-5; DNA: TGTGCCAGCAGTTATGGGCTAGCCAAAAACATTCAGTACTTC; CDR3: CASSYGLAKNIQYF
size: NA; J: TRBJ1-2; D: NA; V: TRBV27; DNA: TGTGCCAGCAGTTTTATACGAGGGGGTGGCTACACCTTC; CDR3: CASSFIRGGGYTF
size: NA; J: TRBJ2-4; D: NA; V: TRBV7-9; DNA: TGTGCCAGCAGCTCAGGAACTGAGAATCTAGCCAAAAACATTCAGTACTTC; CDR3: CASSSGTENLAKNIQYF
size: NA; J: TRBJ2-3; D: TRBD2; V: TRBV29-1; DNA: TGCAGCGTTGAGGGGCTAGCGGGGCTCACAGATACGCAGTATTTT; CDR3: CSVEGLAGLTDTQYF
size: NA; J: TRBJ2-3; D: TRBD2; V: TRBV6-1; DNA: TGTGCCAGCAGTGGGGGGACTAGCGGGAGTCGAACAGATACGCAGTATTTT; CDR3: CASSGGTSGSRTDTQYF
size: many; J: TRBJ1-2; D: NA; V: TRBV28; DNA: TGTGCCAGCAGTTTTTCGGGGACACCCGGCTACACCTTC; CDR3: CASSFSGTPGYTF
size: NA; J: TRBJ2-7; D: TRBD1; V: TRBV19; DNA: TGTGCCAGTAGTCAGGACAGGGCGCGGTCCTACGAGCAGTACTTC; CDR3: CASSQDRARSYEQYF
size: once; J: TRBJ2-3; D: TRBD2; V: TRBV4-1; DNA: TGCGCCAGCAGCCCCCTTGCTAGCGGGAGGGCCCCCGATACGCAGTATTTT; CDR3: CASSPLASGRAPDTQYF
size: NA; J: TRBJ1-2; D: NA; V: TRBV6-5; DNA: TGTGCCAGCAGTTACGGAACTGACCCTAACTATGGCTACACCTTC; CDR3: CASSYGTDPNYGYTF
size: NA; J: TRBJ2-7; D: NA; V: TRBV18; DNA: TGTGCCAGCTCACCACGTTCGTTTGGATACGAGCAGTACTTC; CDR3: CASSPRSFGYEQYF
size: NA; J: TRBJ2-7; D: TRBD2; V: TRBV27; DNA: TGTGCCAGCAGTCAACCGAGGACTAGCGGGAGGACCCCGATCTCCTACGAGCAGTACTTC; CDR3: CASSQPRTSGRTPISYEQYF
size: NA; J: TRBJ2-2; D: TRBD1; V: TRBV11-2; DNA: TGTGCCAGCAGCTTCCGGGACAGACAAACCGGGGAGCTGTTTTTT; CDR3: CASSFRDRQTGELFF
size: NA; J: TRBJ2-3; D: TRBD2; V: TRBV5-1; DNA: TGCGCCAGCAGCTTGGCGACTAGCGGGGACACAGATACGCAGTATTTT; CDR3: CASSLATSGDTDTQYF
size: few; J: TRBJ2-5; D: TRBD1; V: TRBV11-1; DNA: TGTGCCAGCAGCATTAGTAGGACAGGGGTGGAGACCCAGTACTTC; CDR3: CASSISRTGVETQYF
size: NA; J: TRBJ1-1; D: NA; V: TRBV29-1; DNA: TGCAGCGTCCTCAGAGGTGGGACTGAAGCTTTCTTT; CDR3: CSVLRGGTEAFF
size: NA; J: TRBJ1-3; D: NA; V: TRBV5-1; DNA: TGCGCCAGCAGCTTGGATTTTGGGGGCTTTTCTGGAAACACCATATATTTT; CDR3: CASSLDFGGFSGNTIYF
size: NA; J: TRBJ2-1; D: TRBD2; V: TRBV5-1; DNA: TGCGCCAGCAGCTACGGACTAGCGGGGGCCTACAATGAGCAGTTCTTC; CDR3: CASSYGLAGAYNEQFF
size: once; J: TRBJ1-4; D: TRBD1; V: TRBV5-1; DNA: TGCGCCAGCAGCCGTACCAGGACAGGTGATGAAAAACTGTTTTTT; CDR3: CASSRTRTGDEKLFF
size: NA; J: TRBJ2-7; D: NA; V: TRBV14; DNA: TGTGCCAGCAGCCAAGACAGCTACGAGCAGTACTTC; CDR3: CASSQDSYEQYF
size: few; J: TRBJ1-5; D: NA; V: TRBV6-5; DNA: TGTGCCAGCAGTTTCAACTCCGGGGATCAGCCCCAGCATTTT; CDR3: CASSFNSGDQPQHF
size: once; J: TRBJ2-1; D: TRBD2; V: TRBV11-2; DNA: TGTGCCAGCAGCTCGGGGCTAGCGGGAGGTATAATCCAGTTCTTC; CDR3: CASSSGLAGGIIQFF
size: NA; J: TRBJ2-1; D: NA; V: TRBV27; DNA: TGTGCCAGCAGTCGATACAATGAGCAGTTCTTC; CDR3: CASSRYNEQFF
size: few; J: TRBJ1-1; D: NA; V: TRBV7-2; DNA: TGTGCCAGCAGCGCCGTTCCCCGGAGCACTGAAGCTTTCTTT; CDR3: CASSAVPRSTEAFF
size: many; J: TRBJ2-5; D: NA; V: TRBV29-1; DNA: TGCAGCGCCGTACATACACAGTGGGGGGTAAAAGAGACCCAGTACTTC; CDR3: CSAVHTQWGVKETQYF
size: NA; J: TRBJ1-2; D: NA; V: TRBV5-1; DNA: TGCGCCAGCAGCTTGGCTAATAACTATGGCTACACCTTC; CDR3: CASSLANNYGYTF
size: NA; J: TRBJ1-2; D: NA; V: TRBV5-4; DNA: TGTGCCAGCAGCTCCCTGACAGGTCGGGGTGACTATGGCTACACCTTC; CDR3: CASSSLTGRGDYGYTF
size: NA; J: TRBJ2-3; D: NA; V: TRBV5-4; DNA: TGTGCCAGCAGCGGGGGGTGGGAGCCTAGCACAGATACGCAGTATTTT; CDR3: CASSGGWEPSTDTQYF
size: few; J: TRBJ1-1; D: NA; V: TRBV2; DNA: TGTGCCAGCAGTTTAAACACTGAAGCTTTCTTT; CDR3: CASSLNTEAFF
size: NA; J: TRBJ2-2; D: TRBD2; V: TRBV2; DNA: TGTGCCAGCAGTGAAGGACTAGCGGGAGGCGGGGAGCTGTTTTTT; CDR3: CASSEGLAGGGELFF